This record concerns one T cell receptor (beta chain) sequence. Its antigen is unknown. A mixed TRB-A/B primer pool amplified rearranged TRB by multiplex touch-down PCR. TCRdb re-called the multiplex PCR reads through MiXCR, storing one row per CDR3 protein. The data show under 6,000 distinct CDR3 sequences, with 20% to 25% seen just once and 8% to 10% held by the top ten. TCR beta rearrangements were amplified from peripheral blood genomic DNA. This specimen comes from a study of T cell repertoires in aging, cancer and after chemotherapy. Whole-study context: Over several months to years, re-sampled healthy donor repertoires clearly shared clones. Notes on the study in general: Immunological memory after chemotherapy cannot be judged from the repertoire data.

Germline V CDR1 and CDR2: SNHLY, FYNNEI. Trimming took 4 bases from V and 8 from J, leaving 9 bases between them. The CDR3 loop spans 13 amino acids. The sequence was collected from a human donor in good health. The donor label of this sample is uncertain. What was sequenced was blood. The V gene is TRBV2, the J gene TRBJ1-6; tentatively, D is TRBD1 (6 bases). CDR3 coding DNA: TGTGCCAGCAGTGGACAGGAGGATTCACCCCTCCACTTT. Its protein is CASSGQEDSPLHF.